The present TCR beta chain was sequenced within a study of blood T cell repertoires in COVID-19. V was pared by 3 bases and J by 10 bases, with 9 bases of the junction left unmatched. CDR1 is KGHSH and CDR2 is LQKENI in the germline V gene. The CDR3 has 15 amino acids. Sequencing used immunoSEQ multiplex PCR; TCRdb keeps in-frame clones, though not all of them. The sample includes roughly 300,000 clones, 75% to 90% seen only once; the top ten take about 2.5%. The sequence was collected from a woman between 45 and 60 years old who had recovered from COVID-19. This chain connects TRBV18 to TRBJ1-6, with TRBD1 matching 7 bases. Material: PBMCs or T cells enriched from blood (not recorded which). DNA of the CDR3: TGTGCCAGCTCACCGTTCGGGACAGCGGAATCACCCCTCCACTTT. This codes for CASSPFGTAESPLHF.